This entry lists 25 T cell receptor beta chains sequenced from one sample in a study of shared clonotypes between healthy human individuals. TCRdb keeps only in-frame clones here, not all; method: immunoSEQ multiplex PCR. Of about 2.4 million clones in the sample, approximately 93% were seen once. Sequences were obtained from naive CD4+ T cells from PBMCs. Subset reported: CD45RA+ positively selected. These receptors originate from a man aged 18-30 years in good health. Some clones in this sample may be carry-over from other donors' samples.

As DNA, the CDR3 is TGTGCCAGCAGTCCAACCCTCAGGGGGCTGGAGCTGTTTTTT. Protein: CASSPTLRGLELFF. The V gene is TRBV28, the J gene TRBJ2-2; 8 bases align to TRBD1. V gave up 5 bases and J gave up 10 bases; unmatched junction bases: 9. This CDR3 has 14 amino acids. CDR1 and CDR2 (germline): MDHEN, SYDVKM.

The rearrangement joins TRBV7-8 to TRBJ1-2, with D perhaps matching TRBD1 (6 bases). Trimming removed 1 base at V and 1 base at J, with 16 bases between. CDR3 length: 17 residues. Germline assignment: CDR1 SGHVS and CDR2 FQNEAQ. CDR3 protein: CASSLVILQGDNYGYTF. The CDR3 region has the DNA TGTGCCAGCAGCTTAGTAATTTTACAGGGCGATAACTATGGCTACACCTTC. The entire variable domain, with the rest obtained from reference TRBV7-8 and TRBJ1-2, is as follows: GAGVSQSPRYKVAKRGQDVALRCDPISGHVSLFWYQQALGQGPEFLTYFQNEAQLDKSGLPSDRFFAERPEGSVSTLKIQRTQQEDSAVYLCASSLVILQGDNYGYTFGSGTRLTVV.

In nucleotides, the CDR3 is TGTGCCAGTAGTCCTGGACAGGGGGCCATAGATACGCAGTATTTT. The encoded protein is CASSPGQGAIDTQYF. The chain employs TRBV19 and TRBJ2-3, with 11 bases matching TRBD1. Germline V lookup: CDR1 LNHDA, CDR2 SQIVND (reference sequence). V dropped 5 bases and J dropped 5; count of bases not matched to a gene: 6. This CDR3 is 15 amino acids long. The variable domain in full, with the rest retrieved from reference TRBV19 and TRBJ2-3, is DGGITQSPKYLFRKEGQNVTLSCEQNLNHDAMYWYRQDPGQGLRLIYYSQIVNDFQKGDIAEGYSVSREKKESFPLTVTSAQKNPTAFYLCASSPGQGAIDTQYFGPGTRLTVL.

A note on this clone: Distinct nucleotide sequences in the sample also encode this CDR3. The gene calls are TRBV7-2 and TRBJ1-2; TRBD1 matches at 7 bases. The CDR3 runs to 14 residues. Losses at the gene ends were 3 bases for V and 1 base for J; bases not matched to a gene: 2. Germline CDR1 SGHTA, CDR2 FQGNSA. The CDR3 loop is CASSLGQINYGYTF. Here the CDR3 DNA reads TGTGCCAGCAGCTTGGGACAGATTAACTATGGCTACACCTTC.

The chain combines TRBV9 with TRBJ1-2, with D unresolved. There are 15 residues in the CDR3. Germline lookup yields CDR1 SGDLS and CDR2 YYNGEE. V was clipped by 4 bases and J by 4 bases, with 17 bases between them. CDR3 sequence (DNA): TGTGCCAGCAGCCCCGACTCCTTTTTCCTCTATGGCTACACCTTC. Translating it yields CASSPDSFFLYGYTF. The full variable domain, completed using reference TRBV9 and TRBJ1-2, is DSGVTQTPKHLITATGQRVTLRCSPRSGDLSVYWYQQSLDQGLQFLIQYYNGEERAKGNILERFSAQQFPDLHSELNLSSLELGDSALYFCASSPDSFFLYGYTFGSGTRLTVV.

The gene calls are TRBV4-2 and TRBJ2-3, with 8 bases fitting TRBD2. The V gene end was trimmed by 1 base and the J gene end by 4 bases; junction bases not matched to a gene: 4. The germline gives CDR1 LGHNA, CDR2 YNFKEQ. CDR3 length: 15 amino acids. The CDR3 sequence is CASSQGREAPDTQYF. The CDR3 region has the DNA TGTGCCAGCAGCCAAGGGCGGGAGGCCCCAGATACGCAGTATTTT.

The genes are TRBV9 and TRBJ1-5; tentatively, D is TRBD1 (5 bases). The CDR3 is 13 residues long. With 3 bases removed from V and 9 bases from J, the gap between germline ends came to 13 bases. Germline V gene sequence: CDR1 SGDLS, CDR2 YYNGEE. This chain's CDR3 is CASSALSGGPQHF. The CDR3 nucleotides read TGTGCCAGCAGCGCACTCTCCGGGGGGCCCCAGCATTTT. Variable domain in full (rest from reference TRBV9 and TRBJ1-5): DSGVTQTPKHLITATGQRVTLRCSPRSGDLSVYWYQQSLDQGLQFLIQYYNGEERAKGNILERFSAQQFPDLHSELNLSSLELGDSALYFCASSALSGGPQHFGDGTRLSIL.

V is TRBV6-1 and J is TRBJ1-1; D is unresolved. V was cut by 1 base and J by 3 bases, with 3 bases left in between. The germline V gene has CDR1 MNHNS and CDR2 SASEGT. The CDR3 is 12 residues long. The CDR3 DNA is TGTGCCAGCAGTGAAGTCTACACTGAAGCTTTCTTT. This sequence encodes CASSEVYTEAFF.

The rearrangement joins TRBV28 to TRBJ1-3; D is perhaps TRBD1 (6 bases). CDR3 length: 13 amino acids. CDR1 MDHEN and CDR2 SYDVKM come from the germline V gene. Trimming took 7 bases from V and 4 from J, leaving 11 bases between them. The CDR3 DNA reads TGTGCCAGCACCCCAGGGGCCGGAAACACCATATATTTT. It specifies CASTPGAGNTIYF.

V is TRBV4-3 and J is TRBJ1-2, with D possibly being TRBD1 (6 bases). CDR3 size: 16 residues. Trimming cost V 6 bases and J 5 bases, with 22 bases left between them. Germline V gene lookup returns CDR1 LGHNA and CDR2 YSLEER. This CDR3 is CASSGVTGLGAYGYTF. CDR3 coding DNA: TGCGCCAGCAGTGGGGTAACAGGCTTGGGGGCTTATGGCTACACCTTC.

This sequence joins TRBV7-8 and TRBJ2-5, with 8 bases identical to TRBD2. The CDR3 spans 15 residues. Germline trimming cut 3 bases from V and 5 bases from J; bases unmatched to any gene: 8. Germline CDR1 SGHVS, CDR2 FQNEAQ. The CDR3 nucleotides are TGTGCCAGCAGCTTCAGGGCGGGACTAGGGGAGACCCAGTACTTC. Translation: CASSFRAGLGETQYF.

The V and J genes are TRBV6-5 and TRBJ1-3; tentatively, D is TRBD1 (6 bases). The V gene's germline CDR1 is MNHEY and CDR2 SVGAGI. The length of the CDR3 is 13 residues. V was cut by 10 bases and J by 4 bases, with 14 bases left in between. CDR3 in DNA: TGTGCCACCCTGCAGGGGCTCGGAAACACCATATATTTT. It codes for CATLQGLGNTIYF.

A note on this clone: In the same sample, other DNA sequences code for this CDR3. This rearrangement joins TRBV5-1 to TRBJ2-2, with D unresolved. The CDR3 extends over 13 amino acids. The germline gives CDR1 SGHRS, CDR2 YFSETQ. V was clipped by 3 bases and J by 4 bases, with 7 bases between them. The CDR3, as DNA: TGCGCCAGCAGCTCGGGTGGCACCGGGGAGCTGTTTTTT. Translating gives CASSSGGTGELFF.

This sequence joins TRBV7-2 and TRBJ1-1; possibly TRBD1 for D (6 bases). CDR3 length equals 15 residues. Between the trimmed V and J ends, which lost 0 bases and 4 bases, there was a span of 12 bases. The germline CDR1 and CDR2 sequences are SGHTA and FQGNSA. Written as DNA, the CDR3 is TGTGCCAGCAGCTTAGCCGGGGGGGCTTCCACTGAAGCTTTCTTT. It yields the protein CASSLAGGASTEAFF.

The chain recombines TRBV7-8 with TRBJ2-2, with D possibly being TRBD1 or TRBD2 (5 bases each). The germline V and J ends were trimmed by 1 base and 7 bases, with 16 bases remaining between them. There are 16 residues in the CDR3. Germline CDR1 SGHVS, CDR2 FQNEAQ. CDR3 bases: TGTGCCAGCAGCTTAGTAGGGACGGAGCGAAACGGGGAGCTGTTTTTT. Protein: CASSLVGTERNGELFF.

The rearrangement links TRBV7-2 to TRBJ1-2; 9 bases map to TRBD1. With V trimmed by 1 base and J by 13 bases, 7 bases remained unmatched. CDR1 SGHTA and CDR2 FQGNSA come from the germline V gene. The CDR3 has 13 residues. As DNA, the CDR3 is TGTGCCAGCAGCTTAGGACTGGACAGGGGTGGCACCTTC. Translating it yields CASSLGLDRGGTF. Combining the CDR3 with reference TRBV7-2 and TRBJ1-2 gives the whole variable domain GAGVSQSPSNKVTEKGKDVELRCDPISGHTALYWYRQSLGQGLEFLIYFQGNSAPDKSGLPSDRFSAERTGGSVSTLTIQRTQQEDSAVYLCASSLGLDRGGTFGSGTRLTVV.

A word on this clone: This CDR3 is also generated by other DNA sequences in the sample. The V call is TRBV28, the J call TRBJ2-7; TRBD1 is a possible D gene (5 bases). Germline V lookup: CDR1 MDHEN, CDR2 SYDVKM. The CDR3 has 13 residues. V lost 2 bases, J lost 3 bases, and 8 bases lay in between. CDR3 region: CASSLRQGYEQYF. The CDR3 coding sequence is TGTGCCAGCAGTTTACGGCAGGGCTACGAGCAGTACTTC.

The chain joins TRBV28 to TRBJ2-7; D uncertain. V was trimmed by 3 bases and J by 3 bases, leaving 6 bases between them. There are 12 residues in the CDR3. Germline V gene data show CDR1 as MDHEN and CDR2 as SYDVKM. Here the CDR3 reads CASSLGHYEQYF. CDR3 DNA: TGTGCCAGCAGTTTGGGCCACTACGAGCAGTACTTC.

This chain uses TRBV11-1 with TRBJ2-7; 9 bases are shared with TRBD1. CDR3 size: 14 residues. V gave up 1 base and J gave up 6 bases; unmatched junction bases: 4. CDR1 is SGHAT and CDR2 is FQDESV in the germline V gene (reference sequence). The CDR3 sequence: CASSLEQGASEQYF. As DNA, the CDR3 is TGTGCCAGCAGCTTAGAACAGGGGGCCTCCGAGCAGTACTTC. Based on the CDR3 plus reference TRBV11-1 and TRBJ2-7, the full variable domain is EAEVAQSPRYKITEKSQAVAFWCDPISGHATLYWYRQILGQGPELLVQFQDESVVDDSQLPKDRFSAERLKGVDSTLKIQPAELGDSAMYLCASSLEQGASEQYFGPGTRLTVT.

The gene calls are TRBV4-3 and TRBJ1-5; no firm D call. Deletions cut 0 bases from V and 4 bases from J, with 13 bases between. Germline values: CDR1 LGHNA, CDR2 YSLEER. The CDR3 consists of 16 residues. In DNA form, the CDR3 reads TGCGCCAGCAGCCAAGACCCGAGACCGGGTAATCAGCCCCAGCATTTT. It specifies CASSQDPRPGNQPQHF.

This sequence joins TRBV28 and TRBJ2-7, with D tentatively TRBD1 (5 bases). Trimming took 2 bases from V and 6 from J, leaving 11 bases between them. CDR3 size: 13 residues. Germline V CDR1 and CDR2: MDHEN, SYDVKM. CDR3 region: CASSLGALSEQYF. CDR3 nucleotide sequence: TGTGCCAGCAGTTTAGGGGCCTTATCCGAGCAGTACTTC.

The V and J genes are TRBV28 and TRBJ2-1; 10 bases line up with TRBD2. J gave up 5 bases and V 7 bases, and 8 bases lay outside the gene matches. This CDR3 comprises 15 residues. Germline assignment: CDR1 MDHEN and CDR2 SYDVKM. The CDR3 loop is CASNRSGRTHNEQFF. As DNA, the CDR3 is TGTGCCAGCAACCGTAGCGGGAGGACCCACAATGAGCAGTTCTTC.

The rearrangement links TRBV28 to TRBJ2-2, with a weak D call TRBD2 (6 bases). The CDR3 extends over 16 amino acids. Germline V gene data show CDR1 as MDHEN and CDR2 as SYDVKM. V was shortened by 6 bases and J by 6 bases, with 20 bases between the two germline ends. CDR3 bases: TGTGCCAGCAGCGGCGGCCAGCTGCGGGGTTCCGGGGAGCTGTTTTTT. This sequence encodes CASSGGQLRGSGELFF.

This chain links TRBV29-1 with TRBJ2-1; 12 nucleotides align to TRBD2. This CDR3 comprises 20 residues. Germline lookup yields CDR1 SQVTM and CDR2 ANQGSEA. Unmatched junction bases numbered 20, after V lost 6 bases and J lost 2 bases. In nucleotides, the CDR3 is TGCAGCGTCTACAATTCCCTGGGACTAGCGGGCCCGGTCCCCTACAATGAGCAGTTCTTC. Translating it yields CSVYNSLGLAGPVPYNEQFF.

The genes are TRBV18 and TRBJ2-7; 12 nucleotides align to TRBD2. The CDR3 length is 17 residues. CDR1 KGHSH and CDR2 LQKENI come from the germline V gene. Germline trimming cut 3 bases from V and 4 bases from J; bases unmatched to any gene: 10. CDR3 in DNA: TGTGCCAGCTCACCTGCTAAGACTAGCGGGGGTGGGTACGAGCAGTACTTC. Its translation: CASSPAKTSGGGYEQYF.